This T cell receptor (beta chain) emerged from a study of vaccination effects on CD4 cells after COVID-19 (dated by TCRdb to between 2022 and 2023). A note on the overall study: Post-vaccine samples across the study were collected a median of 72 days after the second dose, with a range of 14 to 241. The study compared SARS-CoV-2 spike-specific CD4+ TCR repertoires before and after mRNA vaccination in COVID-19 convalescent patients and infection-naive vaccine recipients. Altogether, over 9 COVID-19 convalescent patients and a few SARS-CoV-2-naive healthy vaccine recipients made up the full study. In the study, cultures from other donors were sequenced using the Oncomine TCR Beta short-read assay on an Illumina iSeq 100. General findings and caveats noted by the study authors: Both infection-induced and vaccine-induced clones contracted markedly at late post-vaccination timepoints, which is consistent with waning T cell responses. Limitations of the study were the small number of convalescent patients and the absence of early post-infection timepoints. In healthy vaccine recipients, vaccine-induced clones were almost all SARS-CoV-2 mono-reactive, with only 1 of 255 cross-reactive with common cold coronaviruses.

The library was built by means of the immunoSEQ multiplex PCR assay. DNA from the cultured, isolated CD4+ T cells was subjected to TCR beta CDR3 sequencing. The authors' pipeline ran thus. Non-productive TCR sequences were removed, reads were trimmed to the CDR3 region, and CDR3s of at least 7 amino acids were retained. The MANAFEST web app was used to pick out antigen-specific clonotypes by comparing their expansion in peptide wells with that in reference cultures. Positive clones required FDR<0.05 expansion versus reference and all other wells, odds ratio above 5, and frequency above 0.1% in two replicate wells. A clonotype was called cross-reactive if it was significantly expanded both in SARS-CoV-2 spike wells and in at least one common cold coronavirus spike condition. Levenshtein distance calculated with the stringdist R package was used to assess CDR3 similarity, and unrooted trees were constructed with ape in R 3.6.1. TCRdb's version of the immuneACCESS table is confined to in-frame rearrangements and falls short of the full clone set. An unresolved V gene accounts for under half of the shortfall where checked; the remainder is of unknown origin. V and J calls and clone size follow that table, whereas D and trimming were derived from the DNA. The sample records tens of thousands of clones, roughly 80% of which are singletons. Roughly 6% of the sample is held by the ten biggest clonotypes.

In the ViraFEST assay, PBMC were stimulated with viral peptide pools, and antigen-specific CD4+ T cell clonotypes were then identified by expansion using TCR sequencing. After roughly 11 days of culture, CD4+ T cells were isolated with the EasySep CD4+ T cell isolation kit. Each participant received two doses of an mRNA SARS-CoV-2 vaccine, either BNT162b2 or mRNA-1273. Negative nucleocapsid antibody results before and after vaccination confirmed that the healthy vaccine recipients had no prior SARS-CoV-2 infection. Roughly 1.9 million PBMC per well were cultured with about 9.6 ug/ml peptides in IMDM containing roughly 5% human AB serum, around 10 IU/ml IL-2 and gentamicin. On days 3 and 7, half of the culture medium was replaced with fresh IL-2-containing medium. Unless noted otherwise, every peptide stimulation condition was grown in triplicate wells. Using Ficoll-Paque Plus gradient centrifugation, PBMC were separated from whole blood and then either used fresh or cryopreserved at -140C. Overlapping peptide pools spanned the spike proteins of SARS-CoV-2 and the common cold coronaviruses HCoV-NL63, HCoV-OC43 and HCoV-229E. Genomic DNA was extracted from cultured CD4+ T cells with the QIAamp micro DNA kit.

Including cysteine and phenylalanine, the CDR3 has 13 amino acids. Just the 39-base CDR3 DNA is kept, in frame starting at base 1. CDR1 and CDR2 were assigned from the germline V gene (reference sequence) as MNHEY and SMNVEV. Deletion took 4 bases off V and 3 bases off J, with a span of 6 bases between the germline ends. About this clone: Its antigen target is currently unknown. No much larger clone is present one base from it, and per-base qualities are unavailable.

Sequencing was performed on CD4+ T cells from PBMCs cultured with SARS-CoV-2 spike peptides, taken after COVID-19 vaccination. Explained via the paper, the cell subset or site label denotes: SARS-CoV-2 spike overlapping peptide pool stimulation. The V and J genes are TRBV27 and TRBJ2-2, with TRBD1 as a weak D call on 5 bases. The clonotype comes from a human donor who received a COVID-19 vaccine. Some clones in this sample may be carry-over from other donors' samples. CDR3 reads: CASSSGYTGELFF. The DNA is TGTGCCAGCAGTTCAGGGTACACCGGGGAGCTGTTTTTT.